This TCR beta chain was recovered during a study of OX40 agonist ivuxolimab in advanced cancers. Notes on this clone: Its target is unknown.

Study results and limitations: On average, CD8+ T cells showed a greater number of expanded clones than CD4+.

TCRdb keeps only in-frame clones here, not all; method: immunoSEQ multiplex PCR. The sample lists roughly 38,000 clones, about four fifths occurring once. The TCR comes from an adult with an advanced solid tumor such as melanoma, head and neck, liver or kidney cancer. The specimen comprised CD4+ or CD8+ T cells sorted from blood, sampled in a trial of the OX40 agonist ivuxolimab.

For the CDR3, the DNA is TGTGCCAGCAGCTCCGGGACCGAGAGCTCCTACAATGAGCAGTTCTTC. Translated, it gives CASSSGTESSYNEQFF. The gene calls are TRBV11-2 and TRBJ2-1; either TRBD1 or TRBD2 may supply D (5 bases each). The CDR3 is 16 residues long. Germline CDR1 SGHAT, CDR2 FQNNGV. V was shortened by 4 bases and J by 0 bases, with 13 bases between the two germline ends.